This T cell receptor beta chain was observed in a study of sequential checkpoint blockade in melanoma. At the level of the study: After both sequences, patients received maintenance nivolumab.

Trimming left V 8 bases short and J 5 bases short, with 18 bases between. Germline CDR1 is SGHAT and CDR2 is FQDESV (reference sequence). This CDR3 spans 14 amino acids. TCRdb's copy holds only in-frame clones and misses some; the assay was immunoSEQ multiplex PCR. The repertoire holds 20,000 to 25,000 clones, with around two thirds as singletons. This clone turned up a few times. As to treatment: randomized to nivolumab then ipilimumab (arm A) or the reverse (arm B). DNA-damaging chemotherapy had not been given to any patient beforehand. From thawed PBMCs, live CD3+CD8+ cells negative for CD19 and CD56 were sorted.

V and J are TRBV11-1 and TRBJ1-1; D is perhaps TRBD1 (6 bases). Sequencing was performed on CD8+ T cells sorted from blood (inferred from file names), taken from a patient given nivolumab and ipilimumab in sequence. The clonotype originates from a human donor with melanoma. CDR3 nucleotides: TGTGCCAGCTCACTAGGGGGAGCGGGGACTGAAGCTTTCTTT. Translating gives CASSLGGAGTEAFF.